This TCR beta chain was profiled in a study of CD8+ T cells in alopecia areata. Study information: Among treated patients, oral tofacitinib was administered at 5 to 10 mg twice daily.

Trimming pared 0 bases from V and 0 bases from J, leaving 3 bases between. The CDR3 extends over 15 amino acids. CDR1 and CDR2 (germline): PRHDT, FYEKMQ (reference sequence). Sampling of alopecia areata patients yielded lesional scalp punch biopsies as well as peripheral blood. Isolation of CD4+ and CD8+ T cells from PBMCs was achieved by sorting. Extracted from the samples, RNA was reverse transcribed into cDNA to serve as the sequencing template. Clones were read by immunoSEQ multiplex PCR, and TCRdb kept only the in-frame ones, dropping some. Here the sample spans about 70,000 clones, approximately 45% being singletons.

The gene calls are TRBV13 and TRBJ2-6; D ambiguous. The clonotype was recovered from a human donor with alopecia areata. This specimen consisted of CD8+ T cells sorted from blood, obtained at week 0. This CDR3 is CASSLGFSGANVLTF. CDR3 sequence (DNA): TGTGCCAGCAGCTTAGGTTTCTCTGGGGCCAACGTCCTGACTTTC.